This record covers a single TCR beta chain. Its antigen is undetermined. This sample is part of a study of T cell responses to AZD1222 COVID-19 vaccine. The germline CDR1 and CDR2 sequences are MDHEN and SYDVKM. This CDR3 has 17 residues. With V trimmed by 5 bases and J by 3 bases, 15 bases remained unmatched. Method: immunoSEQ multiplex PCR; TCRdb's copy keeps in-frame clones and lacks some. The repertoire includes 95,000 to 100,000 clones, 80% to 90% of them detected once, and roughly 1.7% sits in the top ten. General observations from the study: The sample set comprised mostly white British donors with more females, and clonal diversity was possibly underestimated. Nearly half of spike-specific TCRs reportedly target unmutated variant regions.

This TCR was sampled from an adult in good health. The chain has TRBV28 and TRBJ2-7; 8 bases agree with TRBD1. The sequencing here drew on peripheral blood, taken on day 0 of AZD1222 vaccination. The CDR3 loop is CASSRRRGGQVDYEQYF. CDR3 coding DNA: TGTGCCAGCAGTCGACGTAGAGGGGGACAGGTGGACTACGAGCAGTACTTC.